One and the same sample provided the 32 T cell receptor beta chains below, sequenced in a study of OX40 agonist ivuxolimab in advanced cancers. Method: immunoSEQ multiplex PCR; TCRdb's copy keeps in-frame clones and lacks some. The table lists 70,000 or so clones, around 88% of them singletons. This specimen was CD4+ or CD8+ T cells sorted from blood, taken in a trial of the OX40 agonist ivuxolimab. These receptors all stem from an adult with an advanced solid tumor such as melanoma, head and neck, liver or kidney cancer.

The V gene is TRBV5-1, the J gene TRBJ2-7; maybe TRBD2 (5 bases). V lost 5 bases to trimming and J lost 7 bases, with 22 bases between them. Germline CDR1 reads SGHRS; CDR2 reads YFSETQ. The CDR3 length is 15 residues. This chain's CDR3 is CASSFTGEGLGEQYF. The CDR3 DNA follows: TGCGCCAGCAGTTTTACGGGTGAGGGTTTGGGAGAGCAGTACTTC.

This rearrangement joins TRBV10-3 to TRBJ1-2, with D tentatively TRBD1 (6 bases). CDR3 length: 12 residues. CDR1 and CDR2 from the germline V gene are ENHRY and SYGVKD. Trimming cost V 8 bases and J 5 bases, with 12 bases left between them. As DNA, the CDR3 is TGTGCCATCGGTGGGGGGGCGTATGGCTACACCTTC. It encodes CAIGGGAYGYTF.

The CDR3 coding sequence is TGTGCCAGCAGCCCAGGGGGGGGGTATCATGAGCAGTTCTTC. Amino acids: CASSPGGGYHEQFF. The chain couples TRBV7-9 to TRBJ2-1; perhaps D is TRBD1 or TRBD2 (7 bases each). V gave up 5 bases and J gave up 8 bases, with 16 bases separating them. Germline CDR1 is SEHNR and CDR2 is FQNEAQ (reference sequence). The CDR3 is made up of 14 amino acids. The full variable domain, with the rest looked up from reference TRBV7-9 and TRBJ2-1, is DTGVSQNPRHKITKRGQNVTFRCDPISEHNRLYWYRQTLGQGPEFLTYFQNEAQLEKSRLLSDRFSAERPKGSFSTLEIQRTEQGDSAMYLCASSPGGGYHEQFFGPGTRLTVL.

The chain links TRBV5-1 to TRBJ2-3; the D gene is possibly TRBD1 (7 bases). Germline lookup yields CDR1 SGHRS and CDR2 YFSETQ. The CDR3 consists of 15 residues. The V gene lost 3 bases and the J gene lost 2 bases, with 13 bases spanning the gap. In nucleotides, the CDR3 is TGCGCCAGCAGCTCCACAGGGGAGGTCACAGATACGCAGTATTTT. Translation gives CASSSTGEVTDTQYF.

The chain is built from TRBV18 and TRBJ1-4; 9 bases are a match to TRBD1. This CDR3 has 16 amino acids. CDR1 and CDR2 from the germline V gene are KGHSH and LQKENI. V was pared by 0 bases and J by 6 bases, with 5 bases of the junction left unmatched. CDR3 loop: CASSPPRQGVDEKLFF. The CDR3, as DNA: TGTGCCAGCTCACCACCGCGACAGGGGGTGGATGAAAAACTGTTTTTT. Together with reference TRBV18 and TRBJ1-4, the CDR3 gives the full variable domain: NAGVMQNPRHLVRRRGQEARLRCSPMKGHSHVYWYRQLPEEGLKFMVYLQKENIIDESGMPKERFSAEFPKEGPSILRIQQVVRGDSAAYFCASSPPRQGVDEKLFFGSGTQLSVL.

This chain joins TRBV27 and TRBJ1-5, with D unclear. The V end lost 4 bases, the J end lost 4 bases, and 17 bases lay between the germline ends. Germline V lookup: CDR1 MNHEY, CDR2 SMNVEV (reference sequence). There are 16 residues in the CDR3. CDR3 sequence (DNA): TGTGCCAGCAGTTCGTCCCTAGTAAGCGATAATCAGCCCCAGCATTTT. Protein: CASSSSLVSDNQPQHF.

The CDR3 bases are TGTGCCAGCAGTGCCCCCATACGCGTAAACACTGAAGCTTTCTTT. The encoded protein is CASSAPIRVNTEAFF. The rearrangement uses TRBV28 and TRBJ1-1, with D unresolved. V gave up 5 bases and J gave up 2 bases, with 15 bases separating them. CDR3 length equals 15 residues. Germline CDR1 is MDHEN and CDR2 is SYDVKM. Variable domain in full (rest from reference TRBV28 and TRBJ1-1): DVKVTQSSRYLVKRTGEKVFLECVQDMDHENMFWYRQDPGLGLRLIYFSYDVKMKEKGDIPEGYSVSREKKERFSLILESASTNQTSMYLCASSAPIRVNTEAFFGQGTRLTVV.

The rearrangement joins TRBV7-2 to TRBJ1-5, with D unresolved. Germline V gives CDR1 SGHTA, CDR2 FQGNSA. Trimming cost V 4 bases and J 4 bases, with 8 bases left between them. CDR3 length: 13 amino acids. The CDR3 here is CASSSQTNQPQHF. The DNA for the CDR3 is TGTGCCAGCAGCTCGCAGACAAATCAGCCCCAGCATTTT.

V gene TRBV28 combines with J gene TRBJ2-7, with 9 bases that match TRBD2. The CDR3 is made up of 14 amino acids. Germline loops: CDR1 MDHEN, CDR2 SYDVKM. V lost 5 bases to trimming and J lost 5 bases; unmatched junction nucleotides: 7. The CDR3 DNA follows: TGTGCCAGCAGTGGAGCTAGCGGGACGAACGAGCAGTACTTC. This gives the protein CASSGASGTNEQYF.

This chain uses TRBV27 with TRBJ1-2, with D maybe TRBD1 (6 bases). The ends were cut back, 5 bases at V and 0 bases at J, with 7 bases in the middle. Germline V lookup: CDR1 MNHEY, CDR2 SMNVEV (reference sequence). The CDR3 totals 13 residues. Here the CDR3 reads CASSRQANYGYTF. For the CDR3, the DNA is TGTGCCAGCAGTAGACAGGCTAACTATGGCTACACCTTC.

This chain joins TRBV19 and TRBJ2-1; 14 nucleotides match TRBD2. This CDR3 is 18 amino acids long. Trimming at V came to 3 bases and at J to 6 bases, leaving 10 bases not matched to a gene. CDR1 and CDR2 from the germline V gene are LNHDA and SQIVND (reference sequence). This CDR3 reads CASSIVGLAGVTGNEQFF. The CDR3 bases are TGTGCCAGTAGTATCGTGGGACTAGCGGGAGTAACGGGCAATGAGCAGTTCTTC.

The chain joins TRBV29-1 to TRBJ1-2, with TRBD1 identical over 7 bases. The germline CDR1 and CDR2 sequences are SQVTM and ANQGSEA. The J segment lost 7 bases and the V segment lost 2 bases, leaving 7 bases of the junction unmatched. The CDR3 runs to 13 residues. The CDR3 bases are TGCAGCGTTGAAATTGAAGGGGGCTCTGGCTACACCTTC. Its translation is CSVEIEGGSGYTF.

A single count supports this clone. The chain carries TRBV30 and TRBJ1-6; possible D gene TRBD1, 5 bases. CDR3 size: 14 residues. Germline V gene sequence: CDR1 GTSNPN, CDR2 SVGIG (reference sequence). The V and J ends lost 4 bases and 2 bases respectively, with 9 bases between them. The CDR3 region has the DNA TGTGCCTGGAATCGGGGACCCTATAATTCACCCCTCCACTTT. Its protein product is CAWNRGPYNSPLHF.

The chain uses TRBV25-1 and TRBJ2-1, with D possibly being TRBD1 (7 bases). Germline CDR1 MGHDK, CDR2 SYGVNS. CDR3 length: 13 residues. Deletions cut 7 bases from V and 10 bases from J, with 17 bases between. For the CDR3, the DNA is TGTGCCAGCACCGGGACAGTGGGGAGGGAGCAGTTCTTC. Protein: CASTGTVGREQFF.

V is TRBV5-1 and J is TRBJ1-2, with a possible D match to TRBD1 (5 bases). CDR1 is SGHRS, CDR2 YFSETQ, per germline. This CDR3 contains 16 residues. Trimming removed 0 bases from V and 5 bases from J, with 17 bases in between. The CDR3 protein is CASSLGLTGDGYGYTF. CDR3 bases: TGCGCCAGCAGCTTGGGTTTAACAGGCGACGGATATGGCTACACCTTC.

The rearrangement joins TRBV5-1 to TRBJ2-3; perhaps TRBD2 as D (6 bases). V was shortened by 0 bases and J by 5 bases, with 13 bases between the two germline ends. The CDR3 sequence is 15 residues long. CDR1 and CDR2 from the germline V gene are SGHRS and YFSETQ. This CDR3 reads CASSLGLAAGDTQYF. The DNA of the CDR3 is TGCGCCAGCAGCTTGGGGTTAGCGGCTGGAGATACGCAGTATTTT. Combining the CDR3 with reference TRBV5-1 and TRBJ2-3 gives the whole variable domain KAGVTQTPRYLIKTRGQQVTLSCSPISGHRSVSWYQQTPGQGLQFLFEYFSETQRNKGNFPGRFSGRQFSNSRSEMNVSTLELGDSALYLCASSLGLAAGDTQYFGPGTRLTVL.

This clone came up many times. V usage is TRBV6-1 and J usage is TRBJ2-2; TRBD1 aligns across 8 bases. CDR1 is MNHNS and CDR2 is SASEGT in the germline V gene. The length of the CDR3 is 15 residues. The trim removed 6 bases at V and 1 base at J, leaving 4 bases unmatched. The CDR3 loop is CASSLGQGNTGELFF. CDR3 in DNA: TGTGCCAGCAGCTTAGGACAGGGGAACACCGGGGAGCTGTTTTTT.

The gene calls are TRBV11-3 and TRBJ2-6; D uncertain. This CDR3 has 13 amino acids. Germline values: CDR1 SGHNT, CDR2 YENEEA. V lost 2 bases to trimming and J lost 1 base, with 0 bases between them. The CDR3 coding sequence is TGTGCCAGCAGCTTATCTGGGGCCAACGTCCTGACTTTC. Its protein is CASSLSGANVLTF. Using reference TRBV11-3 and TRBJ2-6 for the parts outside the CDR3, the full variable domain is EAGVVQSPRYKIIEKKQPVAFWCNPISGHNTLYWYLQNLGQGPELLIRYENEEAVDDSQLPKDRFSAERLKGVDSTLKIQPAELGDSAVYLCASSLSGANVLTFGAGSRLTVL.

The CDR3 region is CASSLTSEDKQFF. The DNA of the CDR3 is TGTGCCAGCAGTTTAACGTCCGAGGATAAGCAGTTCTTC. The chain is built from TRBV6-1 and TRBJ2-1; D gene ambiguous. Germline V lookup: CDR1 MNHNS, CDR2 SASEGT. V shed 5 bases and J shed 11 bases, with 16 bases lying between them. The length of the CDR3 is 13 residues.

The rearrangement joins TRBV28 to TRBJ1-2; 7 bases agree with TRBD1. V was pared by 9 bases and J by 2 bases, with 6 bases of the junction left unmatched. The germline V gene encodes CDR1 MDHEN and CDR2 SYDVKM. The CDR3 covers 13 residues. The CDR3: CASGGDRNYGYTF. The CDR3 coding sequence is TGTGCCAGTGGGGGGGACAGAAACTATGGCTACACCTTC.

The chain uses TRBV5-1 and TRBJ1-2, with 7 bases that match TRBD1. Germline CDR1 SGHRS, CDR2 YFSETQ. The CDR3 consists of 14 residues. After removal of 4 bases from V and 2 bases from J, the junction contained 5 bases not matched to a gene. The CDR3, as DNA: TGCGCCAGCAGCGAGAGACAGGGCAACTATGGCTACACCTTC. It is translated as CASSERQGNYGYTF.

This clone was seen just once. The genes are TRBV15 and TRBJ2-5; weak D call: TRBD2 (7 bases). Trimming stripped 0 bases from V and 3 bases from J, with 11 bases between. CDR1 and CDR2 from the germline V gene are LNHNV and YYDKDF (reference sequence). This CDR3 region has 15 residues. The CDR3 DNA follows: TGTGCCACCAGCAGAGATCAGGGGAGGGAAGAGACCCAGTACTTC. Protein: CATSRDQGREETQYF.

The V and J genes are TRBV11-1 and TRBJ2-1; 8 bases map to TRBD2. With 10 bases clipped from V and 10 bases from J, the junction kept 15 bases outside the gene matches. The CDR3 consists of 14 residues. Germline CDR1 SGHAT, CDR2 FQDESV (reference sequence). The CDR3 sequence is CATCWREVCLEQFF. The CDR3 DNA sequence: TGTGCCACGTGCTGGCGGGAGGTTTGCTTAGAGCAGTTCTTC.

This chain connects TRBV2 to TRBJ2-2; a possible D gene is TRBD2 (5 bases). Germline-derived CDR1 and CDR2 are SNHLY and FYNNEI. Trimming took 9 bases from V and 4 from J, leaving 15 bases between them. This CDR3 comprises 14 residues. CDR3 sequence: CASGETRSTGELFF. The CDR3 bases are TGTGCCAGTGGGGAGACACGCAGCACCGGGGAGCTGTTTTTT.

The chain combines TRBV19 with TRBJ1-1, with 7 bases aligning to TRBD1. There are 13 residues in the CDR3. CDR1 is LNHDA, CDR2 SQIVND, per germline (reference sequence). The trim removed 8 bases at V and 4 bases at J, leaving 7 bases unmatched. The CDR3 nucleotides read TGTGCCAGTTCCAGGGGGAGGGGCACTGAAGCTTTCTTT. Its protein is CASSRGRGTEAFF. Looking up the rest from reference TRBV19 and TRBJ1-1 gives the full variable domain: DGGITQSPKYLFRKEGQNVTLSCEQNLNHDAMYWYRQDPGQGLRLIYYSQIVNDFQKGDIAEGYSVSREKKESFPLTVTSAQKNPTAFYLCASSRGRGTEAFFGQGTRLTVV.

The chain carries TRBV19 and TRBJ2-2; the D is unclear. The CDR3 consists of 14 residues. V lost 7 bases and J 4 bases, leaving 13 bases between the germline ends. Germline V gene sequence: CDR1 LNHDA, CDR2 SQIVND (reference sequence). DNA of the CDR3: TGTGCCAGTACCCTCATCGGTGGCACCGGGGAGCTGTTTTTT. It codes for CASTLIGGTGELFF.

The chain joins TRBV7-9 to TRBJ2-1, with D possibly matching TRBD1 (6 bases). CDR1 and CDR2 from the germline V gene are SEHNR and FQNEAQ (reference sequence). This CDR3 is built from 14 residues. Trimming left V 8 bases short and J 6 bases short, with 17 bases between. The CDR3 protein is CASRESGAFNEQFF. The CDR3 DNA follows: TGTGCCAGCCGAGAGTCAGGGGCTTTCAATGAGCAGTTCTTC.

The genes are TRBV4-2 and TRBJ2-6, with 8 bases that match TRBD1. With V trimmed by 1 base and J by 2 bases, 7 bases remained unmatched. CDR3 length equals 18 residues. Germline V gene sequence: CDR1 LGHNA, CDR2 YNFKEQ. The CDR3 coding sequence is TGTGCCAGCAGCCAAGTTCAGGGGGCTACTCCTGGGGCCAACGTCCTGACTTTC. Its protein is CASSQVQGATPGANVLTF.

This clone has a handful of counts. V gene TRBV5-8 combines with J gene TRBJ2-5; TRBD1 agrees at 7 bases. Germline assignment: CDR1 SGHTS and CDR2 YDEGEE. The CDR3 has 13 amino acids. V trimming: 2 bases; J trimming: 7 bases; junction bases outside the gene matches: 5. The CDR3 DNA reads as TGTGCCAGCAGCTTAGACAGGGATGGGACCCAGTACTTC. Translation: CASSLDRDGTQYF.

The V call is TRBV7-2, the J call TRBJ2-1; 11 nucleotides line up with TRBD2. There are 19 residues in the CDR3. The trim removed 0 bases at V and 3 bases at J, leaving 10 bases unmatched. The germline V gene has CDR1 SGHTA and CDR2 FQGNSA. CDR3 protein: CASSLALRRTSGRYNEQFF. CDR3 bases: TGTGCCAGCAGCTTAGCCTTAAGAAGGACTAGCGGGCGCTACAATGAGCAGTTCTTC.

The chain couples TRBV5-5 to TRBJ1-5; maybe TRBD1 (5 bases). Trimming shortened V by 0 bases and J by 4 bases, and 11 bases separated the two germline ends. From germline, CDR1 is SGHKS and CDR2 YYEKEE (reference sequence). The CDR3 runs 15 residues. CDR3 residues: CASSLGGSTNQPQHF. The CDR3 bases are TGTGCCAGCAGCTTGGGGGGGTCCACAAATCAGCCCCAGCATTTT.

V gene TRBV28 combines with J gene TRBJ2-6, with a tentative D call TRBD1 (6 bases). The germline V and J ends were trimmed by 4 bases and 2 bases, with 9 bases remaining between them. This CDR3 spans 15 amino acids. Germline assignment: CDR1 MDHEN and CDR2 SYDVKM. CDR3 sequence (DNA): TGTGCCAGCAGTTCACAGGGAGCTGGGGCCAACGTCCTGACTTTC. It yields the protein CASSSQGAGANVLTF.